This T cell receptor beta chain was sequenced during a study of identical twins. Regarding the study as a whole: Reduced insertions were recorded for abundant cord blood beta clonotypes, with no such pattern in memory repertoires. Donors were not followed over many years; analysis was cross-sectional.

V was clipped by 2 bases and J by 3 bases, with 14 bases between them. Germline V lookup: CDR1 DFQATT, CDR2 SNEGSKA (reference sequence). This CDR3 comprises 15 residues. A single record per CDR3 protein comes from TCRdb applying MiXCR to the 5' RACE reads. The table lists some 690,000 distinct CDR3 sequences, around 21% of them singletons. About this clonotype itself: What it binds is unknown.

A further study also used this sample, focusing on T cells expressing NK-cell markers. In that study: For several experiments, T cell sorting was restricted to the alpha-beta TCR population by means of an anti-gamma-delta TCR antibody.

The source of this sequence is a woman aged 18-29 years in good health. The sequenced material came from PBMCs. The genes are TRBV20-1 and TRBJ2-1; a weak D match, TRBD2 (6 bases). DNA of the CDR3: TGCAGTGCTAGATTGGGCGGGGCTGGCTACAATGAGCAGTTCTTC. Translating gives CSARLGGAGYNEQFF.